This passage covers 13 T cell receptor beta chains from one sample sequenced in a study of response to subunit inactivated influenza vaccine. In TCRdb, the RT-PCR reads were re-called with MiXCR into one record per CDR3 protein. The sample shows under 500,000 distinct CDR3 sequences, 10% to 11% of them seen only once. Source: PBMCs from blood, taken 40 to 50 days after vaccination. The receptors come from a man aged 50 to 60 who received an inactivated influenza vaccine.

This clonotype was seen a few times. The gene calls are TRBV20-1 and TRBJ1-6, with D perhaps matching TRBD1 (5 bases). Trimming left V 0 bases short and J 6 bases short, with 18 bases between. Germline V gives CDR1 DFQATT, CDR2 SNEGSKA (reference sequence). The CDR3 consists of 17 residues. The CDR3 here is CSARDYARDLPNSPLHF. CDR3 bases: TGCAGTGCTAGAGATTACGCCAGGGATTTGCCTAATTCACCCCTCCACTTT.

This clonotype has at least ten counts. The chain links TRBV10-3 to TRBJ2-3; no firm D call. The germline CDR1 and CDR2 sequences are ENHRY and SYGVKD. The CDR3 totals 14 residues. V lost 0 bases, J lost 1 base, and 5 bases lay in between. As DNA, the CDR3 is TGTGCCATCAGTGAGTCCGTAGGCACAGATACGCAGTATTTT. Its translation: CAISESVGTDTQYF.

This clonotype was seen only a few times. CDR3 bases: TGTGCCAGCAGCCCAGACCAGGGTTCACCCCTCCACTTT. Residues: CASSPDQGSPLHF. The rearrangement links TRBV12-3 or TRBV12-4 to TRBJ1-6; possible D gene TRBD1, 5 bases. V lost 6 bases to trimming and J lost 9 bases, with 12 bases between them. The CDR3 extends over 13 amino acids.

This clonotype was found many times. The V gene is TRBV7-8, the J gene TRBJ2-3; 8 bases align to TRBD2. This CDR3 spans 15 amino acids. CDR1 and CDR2 from the germline V gene are SGHVS and FQNEAQ. V was pared by 4 bases and J by 6 bases, with 9 bases of the junction left unmatched. The CDR3, as DNA: TGTGCCAGCAGCTCCCGGCGGGGGGATCGGGATACGCAGTATTTT. Residues: CASSSRRGDRDTQYF.

The chain joins TRBV28 to TRBJ1-5; D might be TRBD1 (6 bases). The germline V and J ends were trimmed by 4 bases and 4 bases, with 11 bases remaining between them. This CDR3 region has 14 residues. CDR1 is MDHEN and CDR2 is SYDVKM in the germline V gene. CDR3 bases: TGTGCCAGCAGTTCTGGGGGCGCGAATCAGCCCCAGCATTTT. Encoded protein: CASSSGGANQPQHF.

The genes are TRBV12-3 or TRBV12-4 and TRBJ1-4, with D possibly being TRBD1 (5 bases). V was trimmed by 6 bases and J by 7 bases, leaving 18 bases between them. The CDR3 is 15 amino acids. As DNA, the CDR3 is TGTGCCAGCAGGCTATCCGGGGGGTCGGGTGAAAAACTGTTTTTT. This encodes CASRLSGGSGEKLFF.

This chain joins TRBV18 and TRBJ2-1; D gene ambiguous. The V end was cut by 2 bases, the J end by 0 bases, with 8 bases between. Germline V lookup: CDR1 KGHSH, CDR2 LQKENI. CDR3 length: 15 amino acids. As DNA, the CDR3 is TGTGCCAGCTCACCAGACGGAAGCTCCTACAATGAGCAGTTCTTC. Protein: CASSPDGSSYNEQFF.

This chain uses TRBV9 with TRBJ2-3, with a possible D match to TRBD2 (6 bases). Trimming took off 2 bases at V and 0 bases at J, with 19 bases between the two ends. Germline lookup yields CDR1 SGDLS and CDR2 YYNGEE. The CDR3 extends over 18 amino acids. CDR3 sequence (DNA): TGTGCCAGCAGCGTGGCGGGTGGGGGACTCTCGAGCACAGATACGCAGTATTTT. It yields the protein CASSVAGGGLSSTDTQYF.

The rearrangement joins TRBV5-5 to TRBJ1-1; a weak D match, TRBD1 (6 bases). V was pared by 4 bases and J by 10 bases, with 17 bases between. There are 13 residues in the CDR3. Germline V gene sequence: CDR1 SGHKS, CDR2 YYEKEE (reference sequence). The CDR3: CASSPEGGFGAFF. In nucleotides, the CDR3 is TGTGCCAGCAGCCCGGAGGGGGGGTTCGGAGCTTTCTTT.

A few counts support this clonotype. The chain recombines TRBV28 with TRBJ2-2; D is uncertain. This CDR3 region has 14 residues. The V and J ends lost 0 bases and 1 base respectively, with 3 bases between them. Germline CDR1 reads MDHEN; CDR2 reads SYDVKM. The CDR3, as DNA: TGTGCCAGCAGTTTATGGGGGAACACCGGGGAGCTGTTTTTT. Translated, it gives CASSLWGNTGELFF.

This clonotype was recorded many times. The V gene is TRBV5-1, the J gene TRBJ1-3; TRBD1 matches 7 bases. Germline loops: CDR1 SGHRS, CDR2 YFSETQ. The V segment lost 3 bases and the J segment 0 bases; nucleotides outside the gene matches: 6. This CDR3 is 16 amino acids long. The CDR3 region is CASSSTGASSGNTIYF. The CDR3, as DNA: TGCGCCAGCAGCTCAACAGGGGCCAGCTCTGGAAACACCATATATTTT.

This clonotype was counted ten times or more. V is TRBV5-5 and J is TRBJ2-1; a weak D match, TRBD1 (5 bases). Germline CDR1 is SGHKS and CDR2 is YYEKEE (reference sequence). Trimming cost V 0 bases and J 2 bases, with 9 bases left between them. The CDR3 totals 15 residues. The CDR3 DNA sequence: TGTGCCAGCAGCTTGGATCCAGGGACCTACAATGAGCAGTTCTTC. Translation gives CASSLDPGTYNEQFF.

This clonotype was seen a handful of times. This chain uses TRBV3-1 with TRBJ2-3; 9 bases line up with TRBD2. The germline gives CDR1 LGHDT, CDR2 YNNKEL (reference sequence). Trimming at V came to 4 bases and at J to 0 bases, leaving 8 bases not matched to a gene. The CDR3 length is 17 residues. The CDR3 spells CASSPKGLAASTDTQYF. The CDR3 DNA follows: TGTGCCAGCAGCCCTAAGGGACTAGCAGCTAGCACAGATACGCAGTATTTT.